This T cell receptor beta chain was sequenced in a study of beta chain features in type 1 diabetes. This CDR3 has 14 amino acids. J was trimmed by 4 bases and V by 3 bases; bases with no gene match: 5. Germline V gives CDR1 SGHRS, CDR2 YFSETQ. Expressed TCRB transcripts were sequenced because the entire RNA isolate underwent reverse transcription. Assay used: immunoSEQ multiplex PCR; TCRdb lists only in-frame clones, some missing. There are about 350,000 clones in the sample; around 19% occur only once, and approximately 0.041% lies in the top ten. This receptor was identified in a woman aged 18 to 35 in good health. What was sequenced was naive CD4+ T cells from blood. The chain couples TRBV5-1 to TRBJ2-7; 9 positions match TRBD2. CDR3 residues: CASSSLTSGYEQYF. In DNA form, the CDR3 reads TGCGCCAGCAGCTCGTTGACTAGCGGTTACGAGCAGTACTTC.